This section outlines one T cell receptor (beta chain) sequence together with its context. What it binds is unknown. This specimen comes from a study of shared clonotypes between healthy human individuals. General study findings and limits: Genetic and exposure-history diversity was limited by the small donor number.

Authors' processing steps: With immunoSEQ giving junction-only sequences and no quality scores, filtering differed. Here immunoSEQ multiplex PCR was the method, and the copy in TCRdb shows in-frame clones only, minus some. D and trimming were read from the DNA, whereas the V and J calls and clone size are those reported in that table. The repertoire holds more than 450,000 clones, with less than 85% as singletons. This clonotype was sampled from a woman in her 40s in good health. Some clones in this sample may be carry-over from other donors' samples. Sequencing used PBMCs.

CDR3 nucleotides: TGTGCCAGCAGTGAACAGGGAGGCTCCTACAATGAGCAGTTCTTC. Protein sequence: CASSEQGGSYNEQFF. The genes are TRBV6-1 and TRBJ2-1, with a weak D call TRBD2 (6 bases). In germline, CDR1 is MNHNS, CDR2 SASEGT. The CDR3 covers 15 residues. Between the trimmed V and J ends, which lost 2 bases and 0 bases, there was a span of 8 bases.